The entry below gives a single T cell receptor beta chain sequence along with its context. These data belong to a study of CD8 T cells in Susac syndrome. Across the study: Fewer than ten of the sequenced Susac syndrome patients were in remission, and five or six had active disease.

After extraction with the RNeasy kit, about 0.45 to 1 ug of the RNA was reverse transcribed using random hexamers. Multiplex PCR with immunoSEQ amplified the TCR beta CDR3 across 54 Vbeta and 13 Jbeta. One entry per CDR3 protein results from TCRdb running MiXCR on the immunoSEQ multiplex PCR reads. The sample has 130,000 or so distinct CDR3 sequences; around 94% are singletons. V was pared by 5 bases and J by 1 base, with 4 bases of the junction left unmatched. The CDR3 is made up of 15 amino acids. In germline, CDR1 is MGHDK, CDR2 SYGVNS. In blood CD8+ and CD4+ T cells, TCR beta underwent sequencing. Each Susac syndrome patient had definite or probable disease by recently defined criteria.

The V call is TRBV25-1, the J call TRBJ2-5, with 10 bases identical to TRBD1. This receptor was identified in a human donor with Susac syndrome. Sequenced: CD8+ T cells from PBMCs. As DNA, the CDR3 is TGTGCCAGCAGTAGGACAGGGGGAGGCCAAGAGACCCAGTACTTC. Translated: CASSRTGGGQETQYF.